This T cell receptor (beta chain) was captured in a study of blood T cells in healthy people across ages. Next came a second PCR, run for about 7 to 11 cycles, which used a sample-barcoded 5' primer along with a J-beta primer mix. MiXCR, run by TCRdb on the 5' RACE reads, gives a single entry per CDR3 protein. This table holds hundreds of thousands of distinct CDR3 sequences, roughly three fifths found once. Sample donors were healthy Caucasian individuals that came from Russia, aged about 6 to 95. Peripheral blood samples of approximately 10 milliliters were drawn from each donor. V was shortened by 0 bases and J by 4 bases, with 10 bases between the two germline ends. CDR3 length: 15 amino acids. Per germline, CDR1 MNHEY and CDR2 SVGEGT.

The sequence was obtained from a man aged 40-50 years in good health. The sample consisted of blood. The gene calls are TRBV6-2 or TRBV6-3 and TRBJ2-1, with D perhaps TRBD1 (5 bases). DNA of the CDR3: TGTGCCAGCAGTTACTCAATGACAGCTTACAATGAGCAGTTCTTC. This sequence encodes CASSYSMTAYNEQFF.